The sequence of this T cell receptor beta chain was determined in a study of cytomegalovirus exposure and HLA in healthy donors. Study-wide results and limits: Follow-up analysis later connected one missense variant in DCLRE1C with trimming of TCR beta V- and J-genes. Researchers reportedly found TCR beta sequences accurately predicted most subjects' HLA-A and HLA-B alleles.

As to this clone: Its antigen is as yet unknown.

The CDR3 runs to 15 residues. The J segment lost 1 base and the V segment lost 5 bases, leaving 4 bases of the junction unmatched. Germline values: CDR1 MNHNS, CDR2 SASEGT. In the PCR, 60 Vbeta and 13 Jbeta primers were used. Data came from immunoSEQ multiplex PCR; TCRdb stores just in-frame clones and leaves some out. The profile shows around 190,000 clones, around 82% of them singletons. Material: PBMCs. The V call is TRBV6-1, the J call TRBJ2-2, with 7 nucleotides matching TRBD1. The clonotype comes from a man aged 35-49 years in good health and CMV-seronegative. The CDR3: CASSPRTGNTGELFF. The CDR3 region has the DNA TGTGCCAGCAGTCCACGGACAGGGAACACCGGGGAGCTGTTTTTT.